A single sample is the source of the 23 T cell receptor beta chains below, sequenced in a study of shared clonotypes between healthy human individuals. Some clones are missing from TCRdb's copy, which holds only in-frame ones; the method was immunoSEQ multiplex PCR. The repertoire holds 2 million to 2.5 million clones, with approximately 95% as singletons. The sequencing sample was made of naive CD4+ T cells from PBMCs. Subset denoted: CD45RA+ positively selected. Receptor source: a man aged 18 to 35 in good health. Some clones in this sample may be carry-over from other donors' samples.

In this sample, this clone turned up once. The chain links TRBV5-1 to TRBJ2-7, with 7 bases aligning to TRBD1. This CDR3 region has 15 residues. V lost 1 base to trimming and J lost 3 bases; unmatched junction nucleotides: 7. Germline CDR1 is SGHRS and CDR2 is YFSETQ. The CDR3 sequence is CASSLSTGESYEQYF. CDR3 DNA sequence: TGCGCCAGCAGCTTGTCTACAGGGGAAAGCTACGAGCAGTACTTC.

The chain couples TRBV29-1 to TRBJ2-2, with 11 bases lining up with TRBD2. V lost 7 bases, J lost 7 bases, and 11 bases stayed unmatched. There are 15 residues in the CDR3. Germline V lookup: CDR1 SQVTM, CDR2 ANQGSEA. Written as DNA, the CDR3 is TGCAGCGCTCAACTAGCGGGGGAGATGTTCGGGGAGCTGTTTTTT. Translation gives CSAQLAGEMFGELFF.

The rearrangement joins TRBV11-3 to TRBJ1-5, with no clear D. V dropped 0 bases and J dropped 3 bases, with 15 bases sitting between them. Per germline, CDR1 SGHNT and CDR2 YENEEA. This CDR3 is built from 17 residues. The CDR3 protein is CASSLDLQDLFNQPQHF. The DNA for the CDR3 is TGTGCCAGCAGCTTAGATTTGCAGGACCTATTCAATCAGCCCCAGCATTTT. The full variable domain, rest sourced from reference TRBV11-3 and TRBJ1-5, is EAGVVQSPRYKIIEKKQPVAFWCNPISGHNTLYWYLQNLGQGPELLIRYENEEAVDDSQLPKDRFSAERLKGVDSTLKIQPAELGDSAVYLCASSLDLQDLFNQPQHFGDGTRLSIL.

This clone occurred once. CDR3 protein: CASSLIPWREKSGELFF. The CDR3 nucleotides are TGTGCCAGCAGCTTAATCCCGTGGCGGGAGAAATCCGGGGAGCTGTTTTTT. The rearrangement links TRBV7-9 to TRBJ2-2, with 7 nucleotides matching TRBD2. Germline trimming cut 2 bases from V and 6 bases from J; bases unmatched to any gene: 12. Per germline, CDR1 SEHNR and CDR2 FQNEAQ (reference sequence). The CDR3 is 17 residues long.

The chain couples TRBV10-1 to TRBJ2-1, with D perhaps TRBD1 (6 bases). Trimming left V 5 bases short and J 15 bases short, with 23 bases between. This CDR3 has 14 amino acids. Germline-derived CDR1 and CDR2 are WNHNN and SYGVQD (reference sequence). As DNA, the CDR3 is TGCGCCAGCAGTACACCCTGGCGGCAGGGGACATGGTTCTTC. Protein product: CASSTPWRQGTWFF.

V is TRBV18 and J is TRBJ2-7; D perhaps matches TRBD2 (6 bases). The CDR3 sequence is 15 residues long. Per the germline V gene, CDR1 is KGHSH and CDR2 is LQKENI. The V and J ends lost 2 bases and 4 bases respectively, with 15 bases between them. The CDR3 reads CASSPGTSTTYEQYF. CDR3 coding DNA: TGTGCCAGCTCACCAGGAACTAGCACAACTTACGAGCAGTACTTC.

V is TRBV28 and J is TRBJ2-4; 7 positions match TRBD1. This CDR3 comprises 18 residues. The J segment lost 0 bases and the V segment lost 7 bases, leaving 15 bases of the junction unmatched. Germline CDR1 and CDR2: MDHEN and SYDVKM. The CDR3, as DNA: TGTGCCAGCACCCGACCGGGACAGCAAATACTAGCCAAAAACATTCAGTACTTC. As protein: CASTRPGQQILAKNIQYF.

This chain joins TRBV14 and TRBJ2-4; 11 bases are a match to TRBD2. The CDR3 covers 19 residues. Losses at the gene ends were 1 base for V and 5 bases for J; bases not matched to a gene: 13. Germline V gives CDR1 SGHDN, CDR2 FVKESK. The CDR3 DNA is TGTGCCAGCAGCCAAGTGGTAGGACTAGCGGGTTCGGGCCAAAACATTCAGTACTTC. Protein: CASSQVVGLAGSGQNIQYF.

This chain links TRBV4-3 with TRBJ2-5, with 12 positions matching TRBD1. V trimming: 0 bases; J trimming: 3 bases; junction bases outside the gene matches: 11. Germline assignment: CDR1 LGHNA and CDR2 YSLEER. This CDR3 is 19 amino acids long. The DNA of the CDR3 is TGCGCCAGCAGCCAAGACCCTCCGGGACAGGGGGCTAGAAAAGAGACCCAGTACTTC. Translation gives CASSQDPPGQGARKETQYF.

Only one count was recorded for this clone. This chain links TRBV7-8 with TRBJ2-5; D is perhaps TRBD2 (6 bases). Per germline, CDR1 SGHVS and CDR2 FQNEAQ. CDR3 length: 15 amino acids. Trimming took 7 bases from V and 4 from J, leaving 19 bases between them. As DNA, the CDR3 is TGTGCCAGCACGCCCCGCGGCGGGATGATAGAGACCCAGTACTTC. Protein: CASTPRGGMIETQYF.

Points on this clone: Other nucleotide sequences from this sample produce the same CDR3. This chain connects TRBV2 to TRBJ2-5; D not certain. The CDR3 runs 13 residues. Trimming left V 3 bases short and J 0 bases short, with 5 bases between. The germline CDR1 and CDR2 sequences are SNHLY and FYNNEI. The CDR3 nucleotides are TGTGCCAGCAGTGATCTGGACCAAGAGACCCAGTACTTC. This sequence encodes CASSDLDQETQYF.

The chain couples TRBV25-1 to TRBJ1-5, with 8 bases identical to TRBD1. From germline, CDR1 is MGHDK and CDR2 SYGVNS. The trim removed 3 bases at V and 2 bases at J, leaving 0 bases unmatched. The CDR3 contains 14 residues. CDR3: CASSEGQGNQPQHF. CDR3 DNA: TGTGCCAGCAGTGAGGGACAGGGCAATCAGCCCCAGCATTTT.

The genes are TRBV10-2 and TRBJ2-7, with 12 nucleotides matching TRBD2. The CDR3 covers 14 residues. The germline gives CDR1 WSHSY, CDR2 SAAADI. Losses at the gene ends were 6 bases for V and 2 bases for J; bases not matched to a gene: 2. CDR3 sequence (DNA): TGCGCCAGCAGCTGGACTAGCGGGACCTACGAGCAGTACTTC. Protein product: CASSWTSGTYEQYF.

The chain joins TRBV5-1 to TRBJ1-2; TRBD1 is a possible D gene (6 bases). This CDR3 comprises 15 residues. The germline V and J ends were trimmed by 4 bases and 4 bases, with 17 bases remaining between them. From germline, CDR1 is SGHRS and CDR2 YFSETQ. The CDR3 nucleotides are TGCGCCAGCAGCCCTACCGGGACACGGGGCTATGGCTACACCTTC. Its protein is CASSPTGTRGYGYTF. Based on the CDR3 plus reference TRBV5-1 and TRBJ1-2, the full variable domain is KAGVTQTPRYLIKTRGQQVTLSCSPISGHRSVSWYQQTPGQGLQFLFEYFSETQRNKGNFPGRFSGRQFSNSRSEMNVSTLELGDSALYLCASSPTGTRGYGYTFGSGTRLTVV.

The V and J genes are TRBV5-1 and TRBJ2-3; 7 bases align to TRBD1. CDR1 and CDR2 from the germline V gene are SGHRS and YFSETQ. J gave up 4 bases and V 4 bases, and 3 bases lay outside the gene matches. This CDR3 contains 13 residues. The CDR3 DNA is TGCGCCAGCAGCGGTGGACAGGCAGATACGCAGTATTTT. It is translated as CASSGGQADTQYF. Full variable domain (outside the CDR3, taken from reference TRBV5-1 and TRBJ2-3): KAGVTQTPRYLIKTRGQQVTLSCSPISGHRSVSWYQQTPGQGLQFLFEYFSETQRNKGNFPGRFSGRQFSNSRSEMNVSTLELGDSALYLCASSGGQADTQYFGPGTRLTVL.

The V gene is TRBV28, the J gene TRBJ1-1; 7 bases fit TRBD1. Losses at the gene ends were 7 bases for V and 4 bases for J; bases not matched to a gene: 12. This CDR3 has 15 residues. Germline values: CDR1 MDHEN, CDR2 SYDVKM. The CDR3: CASTDEGARVTEAFF. The CDR3 DNA reads TGTGCCAGCACTGATGAGGGGGCGCGAGTCACTGAAGCTTTCTTT. Supplemented by reference TRBV28 and TRBJ1-1, the full variable domain reads DVKVTQSSRYLVKRTGEKVFLECVQDMDHENMFWYRQDPGLGLRLIYFSYDVKMKEKGDIPEGYSVSREKKERFSLILESASTNQTSMYLCASTDEGARVTEAFFGQGTRLTVV.

The rearrangement uses TRBV7-9 and TRBJ1-4; TRBD1 matches 7 bases. Germline CDR1 is SEHNR and CDR2 is FQNEAQ (reference sequence). The V segment lost 5 bases and the J segment 8 bases; nucleotides outside the gene matches: 14. The CDR3 is 16 residues long. Here the CDR3 DNA reads TGTGCCAGCAGCCGATCTAGGACAGGTACCGGGGAAAAACTGTTTTTT. Translation gives CASSRSRTGTGEKLFF.

This chain uses TRBV11-2 with TRBJ2-7; 7 nucleotides line up with TRBD1. This CDR3 spans 15 amino acids. V was pared by 0 bases and J by 0 bases, with 2 bases of the junction left unmatched. CDR1 SGHAT and CDR2 FQNNGV come from the germline V gene. The CDR3 region is CASSLDGQDSYEQYF. CDR3 nucleotides: TGTGCCAGCAGCTTAGACGGACAGGACTCCTACGAGCAGTACTTC.

This rearrangement joins TRBV28 to TRBJ2-5; 7 nucleotides match TRBD2. Germline loops: CDR1 MDHEN, CDR2 SYDVKM. The CDR3 contains 15 residues. J lost 5 bases, V lost 5 bases, and 11 bases had no gene match. In DNA form, the CDR3 reads TGTGCCAGCAGTCAAATACCCGGGGGGTTGGAGACCCAGTACTTC. It is translated as CASSQIPGGLETQYF.

This clone was seen a few times. V and J are TRBV9 and TRBJ2-1; no definite D call. Looked up from germline, CDR1 is SGDLS and CDR2 is YYNGEE. Trimming cost V 4 bases and J 9 bases, with 11 bases left between them. The CDR3 runs to 12 residues. CDR3: CASSSGRREQFF. CDR3 DNA sequence: TGTGCCAGCAGCTCCGGACGCCGTGAGCAGTTCTTC.

The rearrangement links TRBV7-8 to TRBJ2-5; 7 positions agree with TRBD1. J lost 5 bases, V lost 1 base, and 7 bases had no gene match. The CDR3 covers 15 residues. Looked up from germline, CDR1 is SGHVS and CDR2 is FQNEAQ. CDR3 in amino acids: CASSLEQGPGETQYF. CDR3 in DNA: TGTGCCAGCAGCTTAGAACAGGGGCCAGGGGAGACCCAGTACTTC. The full variable domain, rest sourced from reference TRBV7-8 and TRBJ2-5, is GAGVSQSPRYKVAKRGQDVALRCDPISGHVSLFWYQQALGQGPEFLTYFQNEAQLDKSGLPSDRFFAERPEGSVSTLKIQRTQQEDSAVYLCASSLEQGPGETQYFGPGTRLLVL.

The V call is TRBV2, the J call TRBJ2-1; 11 bases line up with TRBD2. CDR1 SNHLY and CDR2 FYNNEI come from the germline V gene. The trim removed 6 bases at V and 7 bases at J, leaving 8 bases unmatched. CDR3 length equals 15 residues. The CDR3, as DNA: TGTGCCAGCAGACTACTAGCGGGAGACAGGAATGAGCAGTTCTTC. Its protein is CASRLLAGDRNEQFF.

The chain employs TRBV4-1 and TRBJ2-3; TRBD1 agrees at 10 bases. Germline lookup yields CDR1 MGHRA and CDR2 YSYEKL. This CDR3 is built from 17 residues. Trimming took 4 bases from V and 2 from J; bases not matched to a gene: 9. The CDR3 loop reads CASSLSPGQGDTDTQYF. In DNA form, the CDR3 reads TGCGCCAGCAGCCTTTCACCCGGACAGGGGGACACAGATACGCAGTATTTT.